Shown below are 22 T cell receptor beta chains from a single sample sequenced in a study of CXCR3-negative and CXCR3-positive naive CD8 T cells. Study-wide findings and caveats: Against CXCR3-negative naive cells, CXCR3-positive naive cells showed more hydrophobic TRB CDR3s.

cDNA libraries for TRB were generated by 5' RACE incorporating UMI labels. TCRdb re-called the 5' RACE reads and shows each CDR3 protein once, DNA omitted. This sample contains tens of thousands of distinct CDR3 sequences. These receptors' targets are unknown. Sequencing was done on a sample of naive CXCR3+ CD8+ T cells from blood. Specified subset: CD45RO-CCR7+CD27+CD95- naive CD8+ T cells expressing CXCR3 (TNR3+). These receptors originate from a human donor in good health. Some clones in this sample may be carry-over from other donors' samples.

The rearrangement joins TRBV2 to TRBJ1-1. Germline V lookup: CDR1 SNHLY, CDR2 FYNNEI. This CDR3 contains 13 residues. The CDR3 sequence: CASSTSMNTEAFF.

The chain's CDR3 is CSVEELANYEQYF. The chain couples TRBV29-1 to TRBJ2-7. CDR1 and CDR2 (germline): SQVTM, ANQGSEA. This CDR3 region has 13 residues.

The chain links TRBV28 to TRBJ2-7; the TCRdb D gene call, TRBD1, has no DNA to confirm it. Germline CDR1 is MDHEN and CDR2 is SYDVKM. The CDR3 has 13 amino acids. Here the CDR3 reads CASSYGAGYEQYF.

This chain joins TRBV29-1 and TRBJ2-1; TCRdb calls TRBD1, which cannot be checked without DNA. Per germline, CDR1 SQVTM and CDR2 ANQGSEA. CDR3 length: 14 amino acids. The CDR3 sequence is CSVTWGGSYNEQFF.

The chain has TRBV7-2 and TRBJ1-3. Per the germline V gene, CDR1 is SGHTA and CDR2 is FQGNSA. The CDR3 loop spans 15 amino acids. This CDR3 is CASSLVVRSGNTIYF. Together with reference TRBV7-2 and TRBJ1-3, the CDR3 gives the full variable domain: GAGVSQSPSNKVTEKGKDVELRCDPISGHTALYWYRQSLGQGLEFLIYFQGNSAPDKSGLPSDRFSAERTGGSVSTLTIQRTQQEDSAVYLCASSLVVRSGNTIYFGEGSWLTVV.

The rearrangement links TRBV28 to TRBJ2-3; TCRdb selects TRBD1, and the lack of DNA leaves this call unchecked. From germline, CDR1 is MDHEN and CDR2 SYDVKM. The CDR3 is 15 amino acids. The CDR3 is CASSLSTGVADTQYF.

The V call is TRBV29-1, the J call TRBJ1-2; TCRdb lists TRBD1, though no DNA is available to test this call. CDR1 is SQVTM and CDR2 is ANQGSEA in the germline V gene. The CDR3 length is 12 residues. This chain's CDR3 is CSVDPPSGGYTF. The entire variable domain, with the rest obtained from reference TRBV29-1 and TRBJ1-2, is as follows: SAVISQKPSRDICQRGTSLTIQCQVDSQVTMMFWYRQQPGQSLTLIATANQGSEATYESGFVIDKFPISRPNLTFSTLTVSNMSPEDSSIYLCSVDPPSGGYTFGSGTRLTVV.

CDR3: CASSPLTGKYTDTQYF. The genes are TRBV12-3 or TRBV12-4 and TRBJ2-3; without DNA, the TCRdb call of TRBD1 cannot be checked. CDR3 size: 16 residues.

The J gene is TRBJ2-5, the V gene TRBV5-1. Germline V gene lookup returns CDR1 SGHRS and CDR2 YFSETQ. The CDR3 is made up of 14 amino acids. The CDR3 here is CASSLGSVQETQYF.

The rearrangement links TRBV27 to TRBJ2-2; TCRdb's D call of TRBD1 is untestable without DNA. CDR3 size: 17 residues. Germline lookup yields CDR1 MNHEY and CDR2 SMNVEV (reference sequence). The CDR3 region is CASTTPPGTLNTGELFF.

The J gene is TRBJ2-5, the V gene TRBV24-1; the TCRdb D gene call, TRBD1, has no DNA to confirm it. The length of the CDR3 is 14 residues. Germline V gene data show CDR1 as KGHDR and CDR2 as SFDVKD. CDR3 amino acids: CATTGTAEQETQYF.

V usage is TRBV21-1 and J usage is TRBJ2-5; TCRdb's assignment of TRBD1 cannot be checked, as there is no DNA. TRBV21-1 corresponds to a pseudogene. This CDR3 region has 13 residues. CDR3: CASSKWGQETQYF.

V usage is TRBV7-9 and J usage is TRBJ1-3. Germline CDR1 SEHNR, CDR2 FQNEAQ (reference sequence). The CDR3 is made up of 13 amino acids. CDR3 in amino acids: CASSLGSGNTIYF.

This chain joins TRBV14 and TRBJ2-2. Germline CDR1 reads SGHDN; CDR2 reads FVKESK. CDR3 size: 12 residues. CDR3 residues: CASRYTSGELFF.

This chain connects TRBV28 to TRBJ2-1; without DNA, the TCRdb call of TRBD2 cannot be checked. The CDR3 extends over 16 amino acids. In germline, CDR1 is MDHEN, CDR2 SYDVKM. The CDR3 loop reads CASSLSGLAGVGEQFF.

The rearrangement uses TRBV28 and TRBJ2-7; TCRdb picks TRBD1, but there is no DNA to check that call. The germline gives CDR1 MDHEN, CDR2 SYDVKM. This CDR3 has 15 residues. CDR3 sequence reads: CASSFDAGPSYEQYF. Filled out from reference TRBV28 and TRBJ2-7, the complete variable domain reads DVKVTQSSRYLVKRTGEKVFLECVQDMDHENMFWYRQDPGLGLRLIYFSYDVKMKEKGDIPEGYSVSREKKERFSLILESASTNQTSMYLCASSFDAGPSYEQYFGPGTRLTVT.

The gene calls are TRBV4-1 and TRBJ2-7; the D call from TCRdb, TRBD1, cannot be confirmed without DNA. The CDR3 is 15 residues long. Germline V gene sequence: CDR1 MGHRA, CDR2 YSYEKL. CDR3: CASSQPGQGAYELYF.

The chain uses TRBV29-1 and TRBJ1-1; TCRdb returns TRBD1, unconfirmable since there is no DNA. CDR3 length: 15 amino acids. CDR1 and CDR2 (germline): SQVTM, ANQGSEA. The CDR3 reads CSVEAVGGFGTEAFF.

The CDR3 reads CASSSLWQGSSGVQETQYF. The rearrangement joins TRBV6-5 to TRBJ2-5; as DNA is missing, the TRBD2 call by TCRdb cannot be tested. Germline V gene data show CDR1 as MNHEY and CDR2 as SVGAGI. The CDR3 is made up of 19 amino acids.

CDR3 sequence: CASSQRTSGIGGNEQFF. This chain links TRBV23-1 with TRBJ2-1; TCRdb's D call of TRBD2 is untestable without DNA. TRBV23-1 is filed as an ORF, its function uncertain. This CDR3 is 17 amino acids long.

The V and J genes are TRBV7-9 and TRBJ2-1; TCRdb returns TRBD1, unconfirmable since there is no DNA. In germline, CDR1 is SEHNR, CDR2 FQNEAQ (reference sequence). The CDR3 runs 16 residues. CDR3 loop: CASSPQWGASYNEQFF.

This rearrangement joins TRBV29-1 to TRBJ2-1. CDR1 is SQVTM and CDR2 is ANQGSEA in the germline V gene. The CDR3 is 13 amino acids. CDR3: CSVEELSYNEQFF.